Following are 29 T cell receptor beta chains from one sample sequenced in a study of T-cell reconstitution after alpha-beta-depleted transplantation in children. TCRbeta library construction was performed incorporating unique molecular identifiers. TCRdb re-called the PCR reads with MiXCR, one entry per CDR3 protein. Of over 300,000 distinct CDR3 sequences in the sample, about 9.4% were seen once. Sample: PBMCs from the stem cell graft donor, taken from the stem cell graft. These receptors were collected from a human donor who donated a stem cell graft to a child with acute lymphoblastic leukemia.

The DNA of the CDR3 is TGTGCCAGCAGTGGGACAGTCACCCAAGAGACCCAGTACTTC. As protein: CASSGTVTQETQYF. V and J are TRBV25-1 and TRBJ2-5; TRBD1 is a possible D gene (6 bases). Trimming left V 4 bases short and J 1 base short, with 10 bases between. Germline values: CDR1 MGHDK, CDR2 SYGVNS. This CDR3 has 14 amino acids.

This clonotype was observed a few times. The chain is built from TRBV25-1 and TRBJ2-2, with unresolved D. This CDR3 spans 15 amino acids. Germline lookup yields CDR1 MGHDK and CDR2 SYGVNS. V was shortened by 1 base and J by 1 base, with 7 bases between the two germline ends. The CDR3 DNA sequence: TGTGCCAGCAGTGAATGGGCAGGGAACACCGGGGAGCTGTTTTTT. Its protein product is CASSEWAGNTGELFF.

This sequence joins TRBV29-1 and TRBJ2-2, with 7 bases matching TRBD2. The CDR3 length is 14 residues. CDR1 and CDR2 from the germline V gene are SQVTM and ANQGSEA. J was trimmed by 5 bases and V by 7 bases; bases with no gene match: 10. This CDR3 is CSAGRSQGTGELFF. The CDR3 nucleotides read TGCAGCGCCGGGAGGTCCCAGGGAACCGGGGAGCTGTTTTTT.

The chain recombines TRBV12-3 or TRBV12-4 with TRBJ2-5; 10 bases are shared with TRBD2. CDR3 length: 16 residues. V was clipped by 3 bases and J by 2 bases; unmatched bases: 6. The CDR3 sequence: CASSFRGTSEQETQYF. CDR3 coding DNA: TGTGCCAGCAGTTTCAGAGGGACTAGCGAGCAAGAGACCCAGTACTTC.

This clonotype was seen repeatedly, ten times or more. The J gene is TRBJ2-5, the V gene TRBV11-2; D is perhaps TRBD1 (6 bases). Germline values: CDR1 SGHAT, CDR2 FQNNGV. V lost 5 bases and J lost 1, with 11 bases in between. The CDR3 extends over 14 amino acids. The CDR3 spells CASSLGQSQETQYF. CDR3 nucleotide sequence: TGTGCCAGCAGCCTAGGACAGAGCCAAGAGACCCAGTACTTC.

The CDR3 sequence: CSASGQRAYEQYF. The CDR3 region has the DNA TGCAGTGCTTCGGGACAGCGAGCCTACGAGCAGTACTTC. This sequence joins TRBV20-1 and TRBJ2-7, with 7 bases identical to TRBD1. Germline V gene sequence: CDR1 DFQATT, CDR2 SNEGSKA (reference sequence). V dropped 5 bases and J dropped 2; count of bases not matched to a gene: 6. The CDR3 loop spans 13 amino acids.

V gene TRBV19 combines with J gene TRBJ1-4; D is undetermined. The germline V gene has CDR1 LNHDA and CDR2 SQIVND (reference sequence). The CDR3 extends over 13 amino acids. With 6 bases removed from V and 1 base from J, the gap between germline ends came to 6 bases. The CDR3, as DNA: TGTGCCAGTAGGCTGGGAACTAATGAAAAACTGTTTTTT. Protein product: CASRLGTNEKLFF.

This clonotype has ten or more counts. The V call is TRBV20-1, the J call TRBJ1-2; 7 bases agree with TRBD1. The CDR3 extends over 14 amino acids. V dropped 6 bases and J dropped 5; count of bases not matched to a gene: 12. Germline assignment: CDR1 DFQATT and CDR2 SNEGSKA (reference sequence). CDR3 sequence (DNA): TGCAGTGCAACGCAAGGGGGCCCTGAGTATGGCTACACCTTC. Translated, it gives CSATQGGPEYGYTF.

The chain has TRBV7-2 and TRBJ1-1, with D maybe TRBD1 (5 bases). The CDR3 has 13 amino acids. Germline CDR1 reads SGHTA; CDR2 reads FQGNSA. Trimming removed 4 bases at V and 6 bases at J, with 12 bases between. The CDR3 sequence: CASSYTWGAEAFF. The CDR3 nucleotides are TGTGCCAGCAGCTACACGTGGGGGGCTGAAGCTTTCTTT.

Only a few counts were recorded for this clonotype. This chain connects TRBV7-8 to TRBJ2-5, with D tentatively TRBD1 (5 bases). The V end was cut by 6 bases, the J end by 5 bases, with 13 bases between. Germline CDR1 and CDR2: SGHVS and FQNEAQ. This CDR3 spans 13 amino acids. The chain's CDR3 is CASRNDSLETQYF. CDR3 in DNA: TGTGCCAGCAGAAATGACAGTCTGGAGACCCAGTACTTC.

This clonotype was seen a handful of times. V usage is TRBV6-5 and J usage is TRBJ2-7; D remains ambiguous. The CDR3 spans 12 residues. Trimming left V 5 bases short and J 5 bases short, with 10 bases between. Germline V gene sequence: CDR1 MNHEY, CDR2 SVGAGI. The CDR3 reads CASSRVFNEQYF. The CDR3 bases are TGTGCCAGCAGTAGAGTTTTTAACGAGCAGTACTTC.

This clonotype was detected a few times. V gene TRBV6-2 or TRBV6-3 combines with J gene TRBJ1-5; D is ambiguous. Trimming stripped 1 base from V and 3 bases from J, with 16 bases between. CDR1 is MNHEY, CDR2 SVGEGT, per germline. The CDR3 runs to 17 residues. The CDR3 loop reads CASSYYGWQVDNQPQHF. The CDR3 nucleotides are TGTGCCAGCAGTTACTACGGGTGGCAGGTTGACAATCAGCCCCAGCATTTT.

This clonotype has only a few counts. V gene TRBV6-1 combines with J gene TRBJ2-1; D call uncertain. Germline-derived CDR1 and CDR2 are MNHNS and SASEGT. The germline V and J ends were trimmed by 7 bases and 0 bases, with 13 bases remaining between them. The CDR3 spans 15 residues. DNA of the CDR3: TGTGCCAGCATCCCCCGGGTTAGCTCCTACAATGAGCAGTTCTTC. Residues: CASIPRVSSYNEQFF.

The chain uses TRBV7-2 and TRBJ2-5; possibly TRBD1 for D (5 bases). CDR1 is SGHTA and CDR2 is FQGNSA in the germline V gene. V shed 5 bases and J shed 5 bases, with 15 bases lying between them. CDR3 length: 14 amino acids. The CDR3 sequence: CASSPRQFPETQYF. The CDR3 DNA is TGTGCCAGCAGCCCGAGACAGTTTCCGGAGACCCAGTACTTC.

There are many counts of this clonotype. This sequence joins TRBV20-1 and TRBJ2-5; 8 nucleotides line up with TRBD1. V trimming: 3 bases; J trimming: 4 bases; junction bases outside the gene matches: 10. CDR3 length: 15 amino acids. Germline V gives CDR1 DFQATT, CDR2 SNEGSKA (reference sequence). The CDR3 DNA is TGCAGTGCTAGCATTCGCGGCAGGGGGCCAGAGACCCAGTACTTC. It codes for CSASIRGRGPETQYF.

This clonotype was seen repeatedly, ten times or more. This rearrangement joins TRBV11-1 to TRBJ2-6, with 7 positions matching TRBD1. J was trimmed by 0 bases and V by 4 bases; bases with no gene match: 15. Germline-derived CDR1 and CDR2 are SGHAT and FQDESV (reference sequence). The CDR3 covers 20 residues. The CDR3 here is CASSYPLRGQPLSGANVLTF. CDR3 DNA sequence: TGTGCCAGCAGCTACCCCTTACGGGGACAGCCCCTCTCTGGGGCCAACGTCCTGACTTTC.

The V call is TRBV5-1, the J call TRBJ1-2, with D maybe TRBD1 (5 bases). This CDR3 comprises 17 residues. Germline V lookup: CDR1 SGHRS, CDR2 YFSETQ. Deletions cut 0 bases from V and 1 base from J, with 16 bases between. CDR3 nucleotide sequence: TGCGCCAGCAGCTTGGGAATTCGAGGGGATCTTAACTATGGCTACACCTTC. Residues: CASSLGIRGDLNYGYTF. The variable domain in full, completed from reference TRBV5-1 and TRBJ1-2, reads KAGVTQTPRYLIKTRGQQVTLSCSPISGHRSVSWYQQTPGQGLQFLFEYFSETQRNKGNFPGRFSGRQFSNSRSEMNVSTLELGDSALYLCASSLGIRGDLNYGYTFGSGTRLTVV.

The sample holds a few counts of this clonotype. In DNA form, the CDR3 reads TGTGCCAGCAGTTCCCATAACTCTGGAAACACCATATATTTT. Amino acids: CASSSHNSGNTIYF. The chain employs TRBV12-3 or TRBV12-4 and TRBJ1-3; D is uncertain. V lost 4 bases and J 0 bases, leaving 7 bases between the germline ends. The CDR3 loop spans 14 amino acids.

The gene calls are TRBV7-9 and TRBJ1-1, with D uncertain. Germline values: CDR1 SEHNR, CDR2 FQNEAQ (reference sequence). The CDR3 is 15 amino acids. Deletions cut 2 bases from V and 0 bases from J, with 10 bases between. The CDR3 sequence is CASSLRGSMNTEAFF. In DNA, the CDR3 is TGTGCCAGCAGCTTAAGAGGCAGCATGAACACTGAAGCTTTCTTT.

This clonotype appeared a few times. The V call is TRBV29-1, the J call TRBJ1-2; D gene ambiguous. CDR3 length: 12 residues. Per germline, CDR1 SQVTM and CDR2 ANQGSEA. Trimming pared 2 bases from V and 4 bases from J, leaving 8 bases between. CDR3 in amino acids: CSVERVVYGYTF. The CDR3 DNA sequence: TGCAGCGTTGAAAGGGTTGTCTATGGCTACACCTTC. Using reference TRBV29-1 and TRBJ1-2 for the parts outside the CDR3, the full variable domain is SAVISQKPSRDICQRGTSLTIQCQVDSQVTMMFWYRQQPGQSLTLIATANQGSEATYESGFVIDKFPISRPNLTFSTLTVSNMSPEDSSIYLCSVERVVYGYTFGSGTRLTVV.

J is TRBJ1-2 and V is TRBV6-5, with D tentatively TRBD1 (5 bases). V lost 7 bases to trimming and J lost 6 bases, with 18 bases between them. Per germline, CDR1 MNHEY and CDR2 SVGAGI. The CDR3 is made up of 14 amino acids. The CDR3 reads CASMFLRGIDGYTF. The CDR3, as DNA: TGTGCCAGCATGTTCCTTCGGGGGATCGATGGCTACACCTTC.

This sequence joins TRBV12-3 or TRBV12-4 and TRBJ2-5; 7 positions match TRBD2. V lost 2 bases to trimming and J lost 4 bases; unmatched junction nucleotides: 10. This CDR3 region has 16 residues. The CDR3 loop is CASSLPRGLGGETQYF. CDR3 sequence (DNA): TGTGCCAGCAGTTTACCTAGAGGACTAGGTGGAGAGACCCAGTACTTC.

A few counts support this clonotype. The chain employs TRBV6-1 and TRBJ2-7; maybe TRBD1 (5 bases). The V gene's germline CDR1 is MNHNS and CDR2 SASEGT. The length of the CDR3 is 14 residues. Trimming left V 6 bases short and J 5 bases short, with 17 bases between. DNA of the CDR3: TGTGCCAGCAGCACCAACACTGGCAGGGACGAGCAGTACTTC. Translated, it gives CASSTNTGRDEQYF.

The CDR3 sequence is CSALGLSVRDTQYF. The CDR3 DNA follows: TGCAGTGCCCTGGGACTGTCCGTTAGAGATACGCAGTATTTT. This rearrangement joins TRBV20-1 to TRBJ2-3; D may be TRBD2 (6 bases). Between the trimmed V and J ends, which lost 6 bases and 5 bases, there was a span of 18 bases. The length of the CDR3 is 14 residues. CDR1 and CDR2 from the germline V gene are DFQATT and SNEGSKA (reference sequence).

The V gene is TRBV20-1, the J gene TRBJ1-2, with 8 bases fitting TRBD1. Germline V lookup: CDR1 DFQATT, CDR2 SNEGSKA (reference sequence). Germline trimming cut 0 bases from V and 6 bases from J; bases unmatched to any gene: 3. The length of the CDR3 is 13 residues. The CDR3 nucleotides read TGCAGTGCTAGAGAGCGGACAGGGCATGGCTACACCTTC. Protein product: CSARERTGHGYTF.

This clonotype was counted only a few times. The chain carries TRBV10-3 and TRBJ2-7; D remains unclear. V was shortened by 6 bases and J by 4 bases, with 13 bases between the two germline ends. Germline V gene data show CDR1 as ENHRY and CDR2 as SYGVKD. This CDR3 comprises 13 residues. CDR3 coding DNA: TGTGCCATCAGCCCGGGTCGTTTATACGAGCAGTACTTC. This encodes CAISPGRLYEQYF.

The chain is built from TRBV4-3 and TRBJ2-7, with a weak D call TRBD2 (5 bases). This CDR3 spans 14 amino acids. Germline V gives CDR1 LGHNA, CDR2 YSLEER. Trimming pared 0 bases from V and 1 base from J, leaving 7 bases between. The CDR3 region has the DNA TGCGCCAGCAGCCAAGAGTGGGAGTCCTACGAGCAGTACTTC. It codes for CASSQEWESYEQYF.

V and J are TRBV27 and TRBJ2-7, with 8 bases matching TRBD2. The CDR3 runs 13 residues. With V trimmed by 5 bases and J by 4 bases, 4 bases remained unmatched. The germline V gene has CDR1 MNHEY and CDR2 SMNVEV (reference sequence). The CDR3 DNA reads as TGTGCCAGCAGTAGCGGGAGTTGGTACGAGCAGTACTTC. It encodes CASSSGSWYEQYF.

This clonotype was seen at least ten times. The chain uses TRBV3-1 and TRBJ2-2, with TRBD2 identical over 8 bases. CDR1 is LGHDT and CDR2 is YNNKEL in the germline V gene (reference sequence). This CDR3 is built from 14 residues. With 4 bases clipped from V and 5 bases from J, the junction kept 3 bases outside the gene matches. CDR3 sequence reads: CASSLGTSTGELFF. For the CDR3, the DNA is TGTGCCAGCAGCCTCGGGACTAGTACCGGGGAGCTGTTTTTT.